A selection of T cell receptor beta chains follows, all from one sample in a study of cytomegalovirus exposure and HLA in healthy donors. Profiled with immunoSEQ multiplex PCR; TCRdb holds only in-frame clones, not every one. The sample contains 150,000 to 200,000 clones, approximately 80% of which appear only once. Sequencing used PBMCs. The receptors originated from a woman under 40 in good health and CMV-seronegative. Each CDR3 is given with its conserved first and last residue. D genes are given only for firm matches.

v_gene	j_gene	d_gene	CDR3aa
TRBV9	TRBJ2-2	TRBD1	CASSVRDRRTGELFF
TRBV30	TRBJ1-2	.	CAWSVPGTGGYTF
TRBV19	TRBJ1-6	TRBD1	CASSRTGASSYNSPLHF
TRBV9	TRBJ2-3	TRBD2	CASSVAPPAKGTSGRDTQYF
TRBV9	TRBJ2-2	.	CASSVAIRKGGLNTGELFF
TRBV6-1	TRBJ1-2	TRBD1	CASSERSGGGSYGYTF
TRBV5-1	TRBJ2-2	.	CASSFRDTGELFF
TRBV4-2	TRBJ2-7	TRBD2	CASAAGLAAEGVYEQYF
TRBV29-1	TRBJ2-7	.	CSVGPGDNEQYF
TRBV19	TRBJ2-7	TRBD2	CASGGLAGPGEQYF
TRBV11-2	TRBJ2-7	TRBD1	CASSLDPGQGSYEQYF